The T cell receptor (beta chain) under discussion was sequenced for a study of cytomegalovirus exposure and HLA in healthy donors. Notes on the study in general: In a later analysis, first-cohort TCR clusters were found to tend to co-occur in the 95 to 150 validation repertoires.

CDR3 length: 14 amino acids. V shed 4 bases and J 0 bases; nucleotides not matched to a gene: 1. The germline gives CDR1 SEHNR, CDR2 FQNEAQ (reference sequence). Points on this clone: Its specificity is not known.

Sequencing was performed with immunoSEQ multiplex PCR; in TCRdb, only in-frame clones are kept and a portion is missing. The sample lists roughly 180,000 clones, around four fifths seen once, with roughly 7% in the top ten. The sequenced sample consisted of PBMCs. This chain links TRBV7-9 with TRBJ1-1; 8 bases are a match to TRBD1. This TCR came from a man younger than 30 in good health and CMV-seropositive. The DNA of the CDR3 is TGTGCCAGCAGCTCGGGACAGGTGAACACTGAAGCTTTCTTT. Its translation is CASSSGQVNTEAFF.